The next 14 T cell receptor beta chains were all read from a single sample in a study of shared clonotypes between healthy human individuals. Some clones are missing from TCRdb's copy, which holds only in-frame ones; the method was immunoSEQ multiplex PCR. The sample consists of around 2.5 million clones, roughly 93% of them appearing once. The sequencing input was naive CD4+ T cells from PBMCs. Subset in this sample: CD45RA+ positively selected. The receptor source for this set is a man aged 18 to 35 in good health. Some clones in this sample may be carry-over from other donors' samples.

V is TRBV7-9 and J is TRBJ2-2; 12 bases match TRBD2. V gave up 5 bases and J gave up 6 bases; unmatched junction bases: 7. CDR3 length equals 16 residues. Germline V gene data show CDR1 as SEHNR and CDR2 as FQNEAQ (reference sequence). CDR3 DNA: TGTGCCAGCAGCCCACCCCTAGCGGGAGGGTCCGGGGAGCTGTTTTTT. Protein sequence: CASSPPLAGGSGELFF. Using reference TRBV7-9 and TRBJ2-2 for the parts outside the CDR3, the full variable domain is DTGVSQNPRHKITKRGQNVTFRCDPISEHNRLYWYRQTLGQGPEFLTYFQNEAQLEKSRLLSDRFSAERPKGSFSTLEIQRTEQGDSAMYLCASSPPLAGGSGELFFGEGSRLTVL.

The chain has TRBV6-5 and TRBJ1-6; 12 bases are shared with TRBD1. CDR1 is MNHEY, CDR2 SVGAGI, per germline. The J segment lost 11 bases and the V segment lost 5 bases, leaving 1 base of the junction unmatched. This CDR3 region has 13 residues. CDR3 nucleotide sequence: TGTGCCAGCAGTGGGACAGGGGGCACACCCCTCCACTTT. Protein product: CASSGTGGTPLHF.

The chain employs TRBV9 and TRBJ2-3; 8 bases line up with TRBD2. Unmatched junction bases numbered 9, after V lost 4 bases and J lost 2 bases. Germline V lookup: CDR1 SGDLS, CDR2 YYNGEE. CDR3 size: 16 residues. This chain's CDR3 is CASSNKLAEATDTQYF. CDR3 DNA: TGTGCCAGCAGCAACAAACTAGCGGAGGCCACAGATACGCAGTATTTT.

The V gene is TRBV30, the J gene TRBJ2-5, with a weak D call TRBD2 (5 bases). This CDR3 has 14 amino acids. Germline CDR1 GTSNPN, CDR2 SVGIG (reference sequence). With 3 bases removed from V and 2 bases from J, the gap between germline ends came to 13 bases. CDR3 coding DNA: TGTGCCTGGAGGTATTCCCCGGGGCAAGAGACCCAGTACTTC. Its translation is CAWRYSPGQETQYF. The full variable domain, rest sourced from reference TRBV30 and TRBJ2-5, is SQTIHQWPATLVQPVGSPLSLECTVEGTSNPNLYWYRQAAGRGLQLLFYSVGIGQISSEVPQNLSASRPQDRQFILSSKKLLLSDSGFYLCAWRYSPGQETQYFGPGTRLLVL.

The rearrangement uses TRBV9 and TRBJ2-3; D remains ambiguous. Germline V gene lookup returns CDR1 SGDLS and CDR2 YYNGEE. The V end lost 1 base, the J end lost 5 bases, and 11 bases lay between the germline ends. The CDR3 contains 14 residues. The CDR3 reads CASSVSLELDTQYF. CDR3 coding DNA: TGTGCCAGCAGCGTAAGCCTAGAGCTAGATACGCAGTATTTT.

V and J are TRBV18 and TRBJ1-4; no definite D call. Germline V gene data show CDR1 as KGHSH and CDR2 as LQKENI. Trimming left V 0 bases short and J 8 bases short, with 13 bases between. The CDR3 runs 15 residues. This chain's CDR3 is CASSPPDGVWEKLFF. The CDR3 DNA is TGTGCCAGCTCACCACCCGATGGGGTTTGGGAAAAACTGTTTTTT.

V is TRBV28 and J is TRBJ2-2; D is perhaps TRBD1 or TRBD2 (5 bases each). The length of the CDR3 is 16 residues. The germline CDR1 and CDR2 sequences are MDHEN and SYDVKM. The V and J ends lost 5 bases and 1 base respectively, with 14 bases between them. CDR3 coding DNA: TGTGCCAGCAGTCGGACCGGGACGAGGAACACCGGGGAGCTGTTTTTT. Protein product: CASSRTGTRNTGELFF.

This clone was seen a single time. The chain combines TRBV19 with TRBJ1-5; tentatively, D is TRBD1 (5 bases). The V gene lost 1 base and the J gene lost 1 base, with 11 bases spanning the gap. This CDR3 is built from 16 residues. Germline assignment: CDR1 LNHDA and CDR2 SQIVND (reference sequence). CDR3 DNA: TGTGCCAGTAGTATAGTCGGGGGGTTCAGCAATCAGCCCCAGCATTTT. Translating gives CASSIVGGFSNQPQHF.

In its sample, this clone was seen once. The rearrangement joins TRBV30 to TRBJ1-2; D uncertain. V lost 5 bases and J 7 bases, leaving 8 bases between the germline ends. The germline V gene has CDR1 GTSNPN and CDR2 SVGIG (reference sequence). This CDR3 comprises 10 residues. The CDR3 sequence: CAWGEFGYTF. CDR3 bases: TGTGCCTGGGGGGAGTTTGGCTACACCTTC.

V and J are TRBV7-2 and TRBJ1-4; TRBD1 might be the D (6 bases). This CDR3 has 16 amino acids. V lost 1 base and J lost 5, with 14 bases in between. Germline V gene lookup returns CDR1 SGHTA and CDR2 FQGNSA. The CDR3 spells CASSLGYGGGNEKLFF. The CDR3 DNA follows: TGTGCCAGCAGCTTAGGGTATGGGGGGGGCAATGAAAAACTGTTTTTT.

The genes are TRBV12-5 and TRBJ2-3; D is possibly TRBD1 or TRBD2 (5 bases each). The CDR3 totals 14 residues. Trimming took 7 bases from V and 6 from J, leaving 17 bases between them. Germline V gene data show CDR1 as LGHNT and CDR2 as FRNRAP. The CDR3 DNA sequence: TGTGCTAGTGCCATGGCGGAGTGGGGGGATACGCAGTATTTT. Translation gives CASAMAEWGDTQYF. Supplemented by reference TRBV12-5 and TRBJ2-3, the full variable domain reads DARVTQTPRHKVTEMGQEVTMRCQPILGHNTVFWYRQTMMQGLELLAYFRNRAPLDDSGMPKDRFSAEMPDATLATLKIQPSEPRDSAVYFCASAMAEWGDTQYFGPGTRLTVL.

CDR3 protein: CASGLGSGTDTQYF. DNA for the CDR3: TGTGCCAGCGGCCTGGGTAGCGGCACAGATACGCAGTATTTT. The chain recombines TRBV9 with TRBJ2-3, with a weak D call TRBD2 (5 bases). Germline V gives CDR1 SGDLS, CDR2 YYNGEE. V shed 7 bases and J shed 1 base, with 13 bases lying between them. The CDR3 length is 14 residues. The variable domain in full, with the rest retrieved from reference TRBV9 and TRBJ2-3, is DSGVTQTPKHLITATGQRVTLRCSPRSGDLSVYWYQQSLDQGLQFLIQYYNGEERAKGNILERFSAQQFPDLHSELNLSSLELGDSALYFCASGLGSGTDTQYFGPGTRLTVL.

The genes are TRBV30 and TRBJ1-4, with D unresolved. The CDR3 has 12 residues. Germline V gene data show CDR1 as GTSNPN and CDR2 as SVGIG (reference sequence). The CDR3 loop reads CASKGQNEKLFF. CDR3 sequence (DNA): TGTGCATCTAAGGGCCAAAATGAAAAACTGTTTTTT.

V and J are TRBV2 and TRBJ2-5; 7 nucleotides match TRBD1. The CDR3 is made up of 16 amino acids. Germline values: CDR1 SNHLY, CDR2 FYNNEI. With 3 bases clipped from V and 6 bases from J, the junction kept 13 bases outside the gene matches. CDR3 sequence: CASSEGDRVYRKTQYF. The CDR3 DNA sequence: TGTGCCAGCAGTGAGGGAGACAGGGTCTACCGTAAGACCCAGTACTTC.